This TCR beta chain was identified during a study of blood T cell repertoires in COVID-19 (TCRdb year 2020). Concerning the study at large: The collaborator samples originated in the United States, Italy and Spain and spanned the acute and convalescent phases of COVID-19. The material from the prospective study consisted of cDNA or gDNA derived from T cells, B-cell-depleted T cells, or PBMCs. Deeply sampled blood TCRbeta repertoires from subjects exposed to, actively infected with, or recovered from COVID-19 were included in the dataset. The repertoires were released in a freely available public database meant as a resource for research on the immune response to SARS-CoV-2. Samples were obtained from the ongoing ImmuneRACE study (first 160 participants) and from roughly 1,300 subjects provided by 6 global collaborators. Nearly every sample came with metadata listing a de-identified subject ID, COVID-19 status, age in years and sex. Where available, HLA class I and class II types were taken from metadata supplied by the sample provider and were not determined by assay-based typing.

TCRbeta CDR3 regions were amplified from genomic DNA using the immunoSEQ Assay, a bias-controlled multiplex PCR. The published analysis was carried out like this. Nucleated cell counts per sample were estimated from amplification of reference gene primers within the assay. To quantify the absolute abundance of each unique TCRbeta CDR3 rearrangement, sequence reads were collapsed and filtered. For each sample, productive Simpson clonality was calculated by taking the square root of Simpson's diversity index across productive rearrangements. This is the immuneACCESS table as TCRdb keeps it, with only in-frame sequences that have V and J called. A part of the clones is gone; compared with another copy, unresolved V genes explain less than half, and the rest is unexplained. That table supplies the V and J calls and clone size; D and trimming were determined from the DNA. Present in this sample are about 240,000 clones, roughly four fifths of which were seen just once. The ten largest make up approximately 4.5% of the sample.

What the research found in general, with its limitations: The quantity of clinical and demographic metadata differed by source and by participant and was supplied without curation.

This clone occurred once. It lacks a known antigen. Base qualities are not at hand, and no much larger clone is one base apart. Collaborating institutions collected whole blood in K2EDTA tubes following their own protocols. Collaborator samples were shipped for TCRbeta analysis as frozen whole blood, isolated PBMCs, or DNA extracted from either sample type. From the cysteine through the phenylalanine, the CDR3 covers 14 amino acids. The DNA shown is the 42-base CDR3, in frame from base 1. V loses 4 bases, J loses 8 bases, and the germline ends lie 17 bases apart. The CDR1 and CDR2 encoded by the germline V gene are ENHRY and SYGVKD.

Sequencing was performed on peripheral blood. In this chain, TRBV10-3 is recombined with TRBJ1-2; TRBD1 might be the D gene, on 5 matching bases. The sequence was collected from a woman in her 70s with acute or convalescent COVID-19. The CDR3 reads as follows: CAISVDQQAPGYTF. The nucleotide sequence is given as TGTGCCATCAGTGTAGATCAACAGGCCCCCGGCTACACCTTC.